This TCR beta chain emerged from a study of vaccination effects on CD4 cells after COVID-19. Study at large: Convalescent patient samples, from two individuals, date to 16 days and one week before vaccination.

Trimming left V 1 base short and J 0 bases short, with 7 bases between. This CDR3 spans 15 amino acids. Per germline, CDR1 SGHTA and CDR2 FQGNSA. In regard to this clone: The antigen remains unidentified.

Pools of viral peptides were used by the ViraFEST assay to expand antigen-specific CD4+ T cells ahead of sequencing. The culture ran for approximately 10 days, and then CD4+ T cells were isolated. Confirmation by PCR established that the person had SARS-CoV-2 infection between March and December 2020. Some 1.9 million PBMC per well were cultured with 8.5 to 10 IU/ml IL-2 and about 10 ug/ml peptides. IL-2 medium was substituted for half the medium on days 3 and 7. Study observations and caveats: Sampling in the study covered few convalescent patients and included no early post-infection timepoints.

Some clones are missing from TCRdb's copy, which holds only in-frame ones; the method was immunoSEQ multiplex PCR. Of nearly 45,000 clones listed, around 70% are singletons. The source material was CD4+ T cells from PBMCs cultured with a peptide pool, sampled before COVID-19 vaccination. The receptor comes from a human donor who had a prior SARS-CoV-2 infection. This sequence joins TRBV7-2 and TRBJ2-1; D is unclear. The CDR3 loop reads CASSLDGSSYNEQFF. DNA for the CDR3: TGTGCCAGCAGCTTAGACGGAAGCTCCTACAATGAGCAGTTCTTC.